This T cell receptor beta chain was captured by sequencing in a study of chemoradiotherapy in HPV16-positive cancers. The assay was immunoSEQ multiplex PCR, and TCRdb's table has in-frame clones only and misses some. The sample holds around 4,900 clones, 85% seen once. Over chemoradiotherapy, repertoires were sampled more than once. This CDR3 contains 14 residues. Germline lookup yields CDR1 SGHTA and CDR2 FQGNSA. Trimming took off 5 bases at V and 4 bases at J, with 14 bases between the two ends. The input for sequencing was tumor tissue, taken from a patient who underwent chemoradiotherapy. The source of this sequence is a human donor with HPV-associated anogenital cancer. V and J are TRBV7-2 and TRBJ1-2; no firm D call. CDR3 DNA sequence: TGTGCCAGCAGCCTCACTGGGCGGACCTATGGCTACACCTTC. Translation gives CASSLTGRTYGYTF.